One sample yielded the 13 T cell receptor beta chains listed below, sequenced in a study of identical twins. TCRdb reanalysed the 5' RACE reads using MiXCR and keeps one entry per CDR3 protein. The sample shows 350,000 to 600,000 distinct CDR3 sequences, 14% of them seen only once. This sample was also put to use in a study of yellow fever vaccine responses in identical twins.

Sequenced sample: CD4+ T cells sorted from blood. The receptors were sampled from a woman aged 18-29 years in good health.

This rearrangement joins TRBV5-1 to TRBJ2-7; D is undetermined. CDR3 length: 14 amino acids. CDR1 is SGHRS, CDR2 YFSETQ, per germline. With 2 bases removed from V and 2 bases from J, the gap between germline ends came to 11 bases. In nucleotides, the CDR3 is TGCGCCAGCAGCTTCCTACCAACTACCTACGAGCAGTACTTC. It translates to CASSFLPTTYEQYF.

The genes are TRBV11-2 and TRBJ2-1; 7 bases align to TRBD1. Germline V gives CDR1 SGHAT, CDR2 FQNNGV. The CDR3 totals 16 residues. Germline trimming cut 5 bases from V and 2 bases from J; bases unmatched to any gene: 9. The CDR3 here is CASSPRDSIPYNEQFF. For the CDR3, the DNA is TGTGCCAGCAGCCCAAGGGACAGTATTCCCTACAATGAGCAGTTCTTC.

This chain connects TRBV20-1 to TRBJ2-4, with D tentatively TRBD2 (5 bases). This CDR3 has 13 residues. V shed 7 bases and J shed 5 bases, with 15 bases lying between them. CDR1 and CDR2 from the germline V gene are DFQATT and SNEGSKA (reference sequence). CDR3 loop: CSGLAWFENIQYF. The CDR3 nucleotides are TGCAGTGGTCTAGCCTGGTTCGAAAACATTCAGTACTTC.

This clonotype has only a few counts. CDR3 sequence: CASSLVRQGRFGETQYF. CDR3 bases: TGCGCCAGCAGCTTGGTACGGCAGGGGAGGTTCGGAGAGACCCAGTACTTC. V gene TRBV5-1 combines with J gene TRBJ2-5; D may match TRBD1 or TRBD2 (6 bases each). V lost 0 bases and J lost 4, with 19 bases in between. This CDR3 is 17 amino acids long. The germline CDR1 and CDR2 sequences are SGHRS and YFSETQ.

This clonotype came up many times. The CDR3 region is CASSLSGKYGETQYF. The DNA for the CDR3 is TGTGCCAGCAGCCTTAGCGGGAAGTATGGTGAGACCCAGTACTTC. The rearrangement joins TRBV6-1 to TRBJ2-5, with 8 bases lining up with TRBD2. V lost 6 bases and J lost 5; bases outside the gene matches: 11. The CDR3 sequence is 15 residues long. CDR1 MNHNS and CDR2 SASEGT come from the germline V gene.

V and J are TRBV5-1 and TRBJ2-7, with D possibly TRBD1 on 5 matching bases. The CDR3 is 14 residues long. The germline CDR1 and CDR2 sequences are SGHRS and YFSETQ. Deletions cut 3 bases from V and 12 bases from J, with 22 bases between. CDR3 DNA: TGCGCCAGCAGCTCACCCACCGAACCAGGGATTGCGTACTTC. It encodes CASSSPTEPGIAYF.

CDR3 coding DNA: TGTGCCAGCAGCTTAGGCTCCGGTGGCCAGCCGTACGAGCAGTACTTC. It is translated as CASSLGSGGQPYEQYF. This chain joins TRBV7-6 and TRBJ2-7; no clear D gene. The CDR3 contains 16 residues. V was cut by 1 base and J by 4 bases, with 17 bases left in between. CDR1 is SGHVS and CDR2 is FNYEAQ in the germline V gene.

J is TRBJ1-1 and V is TRBV20-1; D not resolved. CDR3 length: 15 amino acids. Germline V CDR1 and CDR2: DFQATT, SNEGSKA (reference sequence). Trimming stripped 0 bases from V and 2 bases from J, with 13 bases between. The chain's CDR3 is CSARDAGGANTEAFF. As DNA, the CDR3 is TGCAGTGCTAGAGATGCTGGCGGAGCTAACACTGAAGCTTTCTTT.

The J gene is TRBJ2-7, the V gene TRBV5-5, with TRBD1 identical over 7 bases. Germline V gene data show CDR1 as SGHKS and CDR2 as YYEKEE (reference sequence). After removal of 4 bases from V and 2 bases from J, the junction contained 9 bases not matched to a gene. This CDR3 is built from 15 residues. The CDR3 is CASSPTTGMAYEQYF. CDR3 DNA sequence: TGTGCCAGCAGCCCTACGACAGGGATGGCCTACGAGCAGTACTTC. Variable domain in full (rest from reference TRBV5-5 and TRBJ2-7): DAGVTQSPTHLIKTRGQQVTLRCSPISGHKSVSWYQQVLGQGPQFIFQYYEKEERGRGNFPDRFSARQFPNYSSELNVNALLLGDSALYLCASSPTTGMAYEQYFGPGTRLTVT.

The chain is built from TRBV12-3 or TRBV12-4 and TRBJ2-7, with 9 bases identical to TRBD2. The CDR3 runs to 14 residues. The trim removed 6 bases at V and 6 bases at J, leaving 9 bases unmatched. CDR3: CASRGGGGAPEQYF. CDR3 DNA sequence: TGTGCCAGCAGGGGAGGCGGGGGGGCCCCCGAGCAGTACTTC.

J is TRBJ2-1 and V is TRBV11-2; TRBD2 matches 10 bases. Per germline, CDR1 SGHAT and CDR2 FQNNGV. The ends lost 3 bases at V and 5 bases at J; junction bases unmatched: 7. The CDR3 is 16 amino acids. CDR3 DNA: TGTGCCAGCAGCTTTCGAGATAGCGGGGGGAACAATGAGCAGTTCTTC. Protein product: CASSFRDSGGNNEQFF. Full variable domain (remainder filled in from reference TRBV11-2 and TRBJ2-1): EAGVAQSPRYKIIEKRQSVAFWCNPISGHATLYWYQQILGQGPKLLIQFQNNGVVDDSQLPKDRFSAERLKGVDSTLKIQPAKLEDSAVYLCASSFRDSGGNNEQFFGPGTRLTVL.

The chain links TRBV20-1 to TRBJ2-1; no definite D call. V shed 3 bases and J shed 7 bases, with 10 bases lying between them. CDR1 and CDR2 (germline): DFQATT, SNEGSKA (reference sequence). The CDR3 covers 12 residues. CDR3 in amino acids: CSARTRSNEQFF. The CDR3 DNA reads TGCAGTGCTAGGACCAGGTCTAATGAGCAGTTCTTC.

This clonotype showed up just a few times. The chain has TRBV20-1 and TRBJ1-2; possibly TRBD1 for D (6 bases). This CDR3 spans 16 amino acids. The germline gives CDR1 DFQATT, CDR2 SNEGSKA (reference sequence). This chain's CDR3 is CISGNRDIHTNYGYTF. The CDR3 nucleotides read TGCATCTCCGGGAACCGGGACATTCACACTAACTATGGCTACACCTTC.